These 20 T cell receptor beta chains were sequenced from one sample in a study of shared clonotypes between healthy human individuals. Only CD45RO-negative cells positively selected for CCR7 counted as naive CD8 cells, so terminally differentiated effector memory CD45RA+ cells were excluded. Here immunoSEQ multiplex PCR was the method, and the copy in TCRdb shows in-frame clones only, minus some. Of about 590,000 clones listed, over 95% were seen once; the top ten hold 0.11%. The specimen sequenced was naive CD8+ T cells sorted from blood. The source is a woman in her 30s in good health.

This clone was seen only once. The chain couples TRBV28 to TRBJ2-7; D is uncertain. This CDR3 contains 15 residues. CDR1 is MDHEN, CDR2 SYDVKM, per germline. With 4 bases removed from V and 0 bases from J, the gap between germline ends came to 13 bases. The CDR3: CASSSLGGRSYEQYF. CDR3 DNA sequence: TGTGCCAGCAGTTCTCTAGGCGGTCGCTCCTACGAGCAGTACTTC.

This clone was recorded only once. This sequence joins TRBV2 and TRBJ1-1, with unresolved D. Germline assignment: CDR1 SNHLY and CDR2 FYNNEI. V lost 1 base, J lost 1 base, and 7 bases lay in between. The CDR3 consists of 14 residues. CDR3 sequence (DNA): TGTGCCAGCAGTGAAGTCCCGGGGAACACTGAAGCTTTCTTT. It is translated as CASSEVPGNTEAFF. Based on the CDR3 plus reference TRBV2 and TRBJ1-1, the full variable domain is EPEVTQTPSHQVTQMGQEVILRCVPISNHLYFYWYRQILGQKVEFLVSFYNNEISEKSEIFDDQFSVERPDGSNFTLKIRSTKLEDSAMYFCASSEVPGNTEAFFGQGTRLTVV.

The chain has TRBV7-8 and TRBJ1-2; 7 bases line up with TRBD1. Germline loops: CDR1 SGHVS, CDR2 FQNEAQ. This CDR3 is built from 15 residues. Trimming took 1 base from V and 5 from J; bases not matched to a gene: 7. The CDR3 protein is CASSLVVQGGYGYTF. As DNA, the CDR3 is TGTGCCAGCAGCTTAGTCGTCCAGGGGGGGTATGGCTACACCTTC.

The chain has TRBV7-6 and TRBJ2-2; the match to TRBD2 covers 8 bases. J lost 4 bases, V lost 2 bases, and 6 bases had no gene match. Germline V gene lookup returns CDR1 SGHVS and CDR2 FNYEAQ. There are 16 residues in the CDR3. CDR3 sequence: CASSLPSGSVTGELFF. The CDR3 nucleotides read TGTGCCAGCAGCTTACCGAGCGGGAGTGTCACCGGGGAGCTGTTTTTT.

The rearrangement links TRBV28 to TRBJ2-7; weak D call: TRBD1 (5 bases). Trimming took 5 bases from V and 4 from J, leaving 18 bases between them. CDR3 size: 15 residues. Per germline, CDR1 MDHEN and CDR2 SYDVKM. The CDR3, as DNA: TGTGCCAGCAGTCCCGACAGAGCCCCTTGGTACGAGCAGTACTTC. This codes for CASSPDRAPWYEQYF.

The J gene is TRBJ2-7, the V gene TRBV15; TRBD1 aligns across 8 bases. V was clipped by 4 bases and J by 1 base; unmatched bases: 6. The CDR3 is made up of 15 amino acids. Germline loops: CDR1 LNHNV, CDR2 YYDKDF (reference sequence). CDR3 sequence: CATSTDRGPSYEQYF. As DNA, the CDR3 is TGTGCCACCAGCACCGACAGGGGTCCTTCCTACGAGCAGTACTTC.

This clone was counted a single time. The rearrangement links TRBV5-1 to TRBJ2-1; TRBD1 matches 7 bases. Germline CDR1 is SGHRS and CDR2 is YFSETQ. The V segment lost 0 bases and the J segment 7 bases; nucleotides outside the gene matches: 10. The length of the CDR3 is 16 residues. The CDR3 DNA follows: TGCGCCAGCAGCTTGGCTTCTAGGGGGCGCCTTAATGAGCAGTTCTTC. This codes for CASSLASRGRLNEQFF. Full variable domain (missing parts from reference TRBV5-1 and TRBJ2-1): KAGVTQTPRYLIKTRGQQVTLSCSPISGHRSVSWYQQTPGQGLQFLFEYFSETQRNKGNFPGRFSGRQFSNSRSEMNVSTLELGDSALYLCASSLASRGRLNEQFFGPGTRLTVL.

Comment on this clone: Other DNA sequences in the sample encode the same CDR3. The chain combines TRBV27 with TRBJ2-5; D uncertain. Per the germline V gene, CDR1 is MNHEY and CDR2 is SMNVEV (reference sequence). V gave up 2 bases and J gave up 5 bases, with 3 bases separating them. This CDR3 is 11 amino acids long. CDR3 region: CASSLGETQYF. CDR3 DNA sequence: TGTGCCAGCAGTTTAGGCGAGACCCAGTACTTC.

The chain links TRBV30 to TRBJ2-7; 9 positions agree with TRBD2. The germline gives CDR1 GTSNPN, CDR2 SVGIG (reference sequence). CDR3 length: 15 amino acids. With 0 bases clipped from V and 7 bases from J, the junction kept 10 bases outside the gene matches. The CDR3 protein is CAWSVRGRAPGEQYF. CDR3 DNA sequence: TGTGCCTGGAGTGTACGCGGGAGGGCCCCGGGAGAGCAGTACTTC.

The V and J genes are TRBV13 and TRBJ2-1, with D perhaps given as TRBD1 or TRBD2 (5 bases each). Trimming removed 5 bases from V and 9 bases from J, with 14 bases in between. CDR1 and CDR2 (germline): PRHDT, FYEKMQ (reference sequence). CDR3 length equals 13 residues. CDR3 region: CASSPWGSTEQFF. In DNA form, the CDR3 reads TGTGCCAGCAGCCCCTGGGGGTCGACTGAGCAGTTCTTC.

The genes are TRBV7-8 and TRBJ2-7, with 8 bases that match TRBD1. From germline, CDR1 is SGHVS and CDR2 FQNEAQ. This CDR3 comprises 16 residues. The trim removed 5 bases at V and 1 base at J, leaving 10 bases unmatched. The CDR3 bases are TGTGCCAGCAGCCTTCTCCGGCAGGGGGCATCCTACGAGCAGTACTTC. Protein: CASSLLRQGASYEQYF.

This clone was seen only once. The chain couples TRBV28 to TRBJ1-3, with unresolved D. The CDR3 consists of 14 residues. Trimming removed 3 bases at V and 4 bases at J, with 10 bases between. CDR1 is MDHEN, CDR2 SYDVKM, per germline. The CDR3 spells CASSFTFSGNTIYF. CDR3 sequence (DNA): TGTGCCAGCAGTTTTACATTTTCCGGAAACACCATATATTTT.

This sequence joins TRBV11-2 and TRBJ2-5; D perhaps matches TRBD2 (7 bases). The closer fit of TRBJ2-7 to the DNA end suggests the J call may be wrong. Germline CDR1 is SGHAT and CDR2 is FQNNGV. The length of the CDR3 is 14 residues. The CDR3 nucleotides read TGTGCCAGCAGCCTCGGGGGGCCTCAGCGCGAGCAGTACTTC. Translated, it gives CASSLGGPQREQYF.

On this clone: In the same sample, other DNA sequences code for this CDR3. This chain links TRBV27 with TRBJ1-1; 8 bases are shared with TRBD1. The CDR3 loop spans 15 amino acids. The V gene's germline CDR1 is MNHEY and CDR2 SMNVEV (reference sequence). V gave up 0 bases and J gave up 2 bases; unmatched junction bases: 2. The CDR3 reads CASSLSPGGNTEAFF. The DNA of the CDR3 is TGTGCCAGCAGTTTATCGCCAGGGGGCAACACTGAAGCTTTCTTT.

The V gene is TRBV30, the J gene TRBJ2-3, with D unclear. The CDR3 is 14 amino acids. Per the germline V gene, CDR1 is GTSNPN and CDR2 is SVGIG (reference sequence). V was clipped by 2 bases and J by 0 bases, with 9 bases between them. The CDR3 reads CAWSSSTSTDTQYF. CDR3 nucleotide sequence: TGTGCCTGGAGTTCGAGTACTAGCACAGATACGCAGTATTTT.

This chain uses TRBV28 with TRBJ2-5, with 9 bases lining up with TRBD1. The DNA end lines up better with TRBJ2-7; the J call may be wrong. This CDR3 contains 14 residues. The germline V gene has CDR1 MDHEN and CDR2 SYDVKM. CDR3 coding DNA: TGTGCCAGTCAGTTCCGGGACAGGGCCTACGAGCAGTACTTC. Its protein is CASQFRDRAYEQYF.

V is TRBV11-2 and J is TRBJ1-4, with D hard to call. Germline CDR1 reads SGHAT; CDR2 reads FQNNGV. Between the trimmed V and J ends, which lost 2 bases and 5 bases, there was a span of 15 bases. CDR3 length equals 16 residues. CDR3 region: CASSLSSPEENEKLFF. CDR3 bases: TGTGCCAGCAGCTTATCGAGTCCAGAAGAAAATGAAAAACTGTTTTTT.

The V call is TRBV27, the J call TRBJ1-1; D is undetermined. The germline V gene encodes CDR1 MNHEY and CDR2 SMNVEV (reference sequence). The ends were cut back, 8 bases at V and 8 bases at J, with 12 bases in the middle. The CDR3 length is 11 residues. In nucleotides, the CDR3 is TGTGCCAGCCTCATAGGAGGGGAAGCTTTCTTT. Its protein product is CASLIGGEAFF.

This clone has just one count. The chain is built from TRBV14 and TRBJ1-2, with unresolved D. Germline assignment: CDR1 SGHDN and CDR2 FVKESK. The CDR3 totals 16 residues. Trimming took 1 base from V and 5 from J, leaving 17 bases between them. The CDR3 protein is CASSQGQAMQKYGYTF. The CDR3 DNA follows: TGTGCCAGCAGCCAAGGGCAGGCGATGCAGAAATATGGCTACACCTTC.

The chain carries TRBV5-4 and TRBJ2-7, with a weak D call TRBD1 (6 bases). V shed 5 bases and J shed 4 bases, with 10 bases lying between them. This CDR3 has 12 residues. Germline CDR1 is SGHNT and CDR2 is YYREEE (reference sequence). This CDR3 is CASRGQGYEQYF. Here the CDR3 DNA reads TGTGCCAGCAGAGGGCAGGGGTACGAGCAGTACTTC.